This T cell receptor (beta chain) was sequenced during a study of blood T cell repertoires in COVID-19. Study as a whole: Samples came from the United States, Italy and Spain, spanning acute and convalescent COVID-19. From T cells, B-cell-depleted T cells, or PBMCs came the material, which was cDNA or gDNA.

Original processing notes: How many nucleated cells were present was estimated from reference gene primer amplification. Some clones are missing from TCRdb's copy, which holds only in-frame ones; the method was immunoSEQ multiplex PCR. V, J and clone size are those of that table, while D and trimming were read from the DNA. The sample lists 14,000 to 15,000 clones; around 85% were seen once. V dropped 5 bases and J dropped 2; count of bases not matched to a gene: 2. This CDR3 region has 13 residues. Germline-derived CDR1 and CDR2 are SGHVS and FQNEAQ. This TCR derives from a human donor in a cohort sampled during active COVID-19. Sequenced material: peripheral blood. The chain employs TRBV7-8 and TRBJ1-2, with 7 bases fitting TRBD1. The CDR3 spells CASSLQGNYGYTF. The CDR3 DNA sequence: TGTGCCAGCAGCCTACAGGGGAACTATGGCTACACCTTC.